The 3 T cell receptor beta chains presented below share a single source sample, sequenced in a study of patients and donors after allogeneic stem cell transplantation. TCRdb reanalysed the RT-PCR reads using MiXCR and keeps one entry per CDR3 protein. The sample carries about 960,000 distinct CDR3 sequences, approximately 18% recorded once. The sample was blood, either unsorted or a sorted T cell fraction (not recorded which). These receptor sequences come from a human donor who was either an allogeneic HSCT recipient or a stem cell or donor lymphocyte infusion donor (not recorded which). It is not recorded whose cells these are; they may come from a transplant donor.

V usage is TRBV4-2 and J usage is TRBJ2-1, with 8 bases that match TRBD2. Germline values: CDR1 LGHNA, CDR2 YNFKEQ. V shed 2 bases and J 7 bases; nucleotides not matched to a gene: 7. There are 15 residues in the CDR3. This CDR3 is CASSQRVQRGNEQFF. CDR3 nucleotides: TGTGCCAGCAGCCAAAGAGTGCAGCGGGGGAATGAGCAGTTCTTC.

The rearrangement uses TRBV2 and TRBJ1-2; D is possibly TRBD1 (6 bases). With 3 bases removed from V and 3 bases from J, the gap between germline ends came to 14 bases. This CDR3 region has 15 residues. Germline CDR1 SNHLY, CDR2 FYNNEI. The CDR3 reads CASSDGTYLDYGYTF. DNA for the CDR3: TGTGCCAGCAGTGATGGGACATATTTGGACTATGGCTACACCTTC.

This clonotype has just a few counts. This chain uses TRBV20-1 with TRBJ2-1, with TRBD2 identical over 9 bases. The CDR3 spans 16 residues. Trimming at V came to 5 bases and at J to 3 bases, leaving 11 bases not matched to a gene. Germline V gene lookup returns CDR1 DFQATT and CDR2 SNEGSKA (reference sequence). CDR3 protein: CSAHSGGLWFYNEQFF. Here the CDR3 DNA reads TGCAGTGCTCACAGCGGGGGGTTGTGGTTCTACAATGAGCAGTTCTTC.